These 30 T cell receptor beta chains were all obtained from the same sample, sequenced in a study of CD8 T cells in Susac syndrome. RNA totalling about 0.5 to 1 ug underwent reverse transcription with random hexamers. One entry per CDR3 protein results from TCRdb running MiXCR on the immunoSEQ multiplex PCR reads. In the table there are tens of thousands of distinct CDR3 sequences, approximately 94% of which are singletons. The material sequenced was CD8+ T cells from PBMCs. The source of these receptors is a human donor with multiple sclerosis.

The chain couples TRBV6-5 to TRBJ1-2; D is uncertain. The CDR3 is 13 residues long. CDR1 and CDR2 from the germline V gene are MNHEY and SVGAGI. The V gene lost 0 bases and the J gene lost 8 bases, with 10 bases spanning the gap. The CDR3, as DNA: TGTGCCAGCAGTTACTCCCCCGGAAAGGGCTACACCTTC. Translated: CASSYSPGKGYTF.

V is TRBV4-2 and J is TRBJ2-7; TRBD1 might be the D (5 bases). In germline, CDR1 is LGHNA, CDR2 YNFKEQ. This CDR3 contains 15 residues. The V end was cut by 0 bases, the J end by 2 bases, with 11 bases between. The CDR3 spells CASSQEGRSPYEQYF. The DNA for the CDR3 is TGTGCCAGCAGCCAAGAGGGGCGGAGTCCCTACGAGCAGTACTTC.

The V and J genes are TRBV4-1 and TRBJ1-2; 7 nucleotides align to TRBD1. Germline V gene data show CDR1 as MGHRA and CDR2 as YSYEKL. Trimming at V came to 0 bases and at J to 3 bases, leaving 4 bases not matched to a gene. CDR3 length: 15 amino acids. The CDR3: CASSQDDREDYGYTF. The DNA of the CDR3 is TGCGCCAGCAGCCAAGACGACAGGGAGGACTATGGCTACACCTTC.

The CDR3, as DNA: TGCAGCGTTAGATTTGGGGTAGACTATGGCTACACCTTC. Protein product: CSVRFGVDYGYTF. This chain links TRBV29-1 with TRBJ1-2, with D uncertain. The CDR3 is 13 amino acids. V was shortened by 5 bases and J by 3 bases, with 13 bases between the two germline ends. Germline V gives CDR1 SQVTM, CDR2 ANQGSEA.

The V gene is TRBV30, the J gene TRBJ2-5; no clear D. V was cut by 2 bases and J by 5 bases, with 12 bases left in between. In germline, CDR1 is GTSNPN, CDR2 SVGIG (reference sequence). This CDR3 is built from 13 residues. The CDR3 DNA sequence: TGTGCCTGGAGTCCCCCGGGTGGGGAGACCCAGTACTTC. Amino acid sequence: CAWSPPGGETQYF.

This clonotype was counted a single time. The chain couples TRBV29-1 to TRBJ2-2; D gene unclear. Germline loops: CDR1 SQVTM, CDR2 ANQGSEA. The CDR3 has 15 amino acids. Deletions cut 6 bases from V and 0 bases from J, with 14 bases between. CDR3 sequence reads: CSVLLTASNTGELFF. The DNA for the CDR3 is TGCAGCGTCCTCCTGACCGCGTCGAACACCGGGGAGCTGTTTTTT.

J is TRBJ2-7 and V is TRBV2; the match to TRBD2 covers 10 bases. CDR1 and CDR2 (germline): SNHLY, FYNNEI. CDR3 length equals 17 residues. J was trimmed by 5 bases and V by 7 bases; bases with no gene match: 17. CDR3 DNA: TGTGCCAGCACCTCGGGAGGAGCGGGAGGGCCCCGGGACGAGCAGTACTTC. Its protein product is CASTSGGAGGPRDEQYF.

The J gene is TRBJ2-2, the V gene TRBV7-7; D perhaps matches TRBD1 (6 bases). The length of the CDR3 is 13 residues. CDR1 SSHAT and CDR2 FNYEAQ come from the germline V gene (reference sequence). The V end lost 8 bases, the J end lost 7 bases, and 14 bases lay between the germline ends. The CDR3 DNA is TGTGCCAGCGAGACAGGATTTGGCGGGGAGCTGTTTTTT. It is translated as CASETGFGGELFF.

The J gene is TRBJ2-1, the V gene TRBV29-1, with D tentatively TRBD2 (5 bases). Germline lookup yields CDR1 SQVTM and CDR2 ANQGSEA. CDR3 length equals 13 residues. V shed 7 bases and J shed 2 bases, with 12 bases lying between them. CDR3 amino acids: CSAGEGAYNEQFF. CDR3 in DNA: TGCAGCGCCGGCGAGGGCGCCTACAATGAGCAGTTCTTC.

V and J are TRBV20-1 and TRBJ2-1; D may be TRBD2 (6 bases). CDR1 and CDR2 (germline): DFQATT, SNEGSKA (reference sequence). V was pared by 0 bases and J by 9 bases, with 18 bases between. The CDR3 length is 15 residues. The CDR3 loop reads CSARDPPGGESEQFF. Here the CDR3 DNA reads TGCAGTGCTAGAGATCCCCCCGGGGGAGAAAGTGAGCAGTTCTTC.

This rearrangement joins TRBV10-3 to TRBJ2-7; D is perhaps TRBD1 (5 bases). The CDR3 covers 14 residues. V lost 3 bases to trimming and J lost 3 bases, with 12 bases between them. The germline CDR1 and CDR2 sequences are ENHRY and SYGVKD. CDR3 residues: CAISENGAGYEQYF. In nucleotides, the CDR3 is TGTGCCATCAGTGAAAATGGGGCCGGCTACGAGCAGTACTTC.

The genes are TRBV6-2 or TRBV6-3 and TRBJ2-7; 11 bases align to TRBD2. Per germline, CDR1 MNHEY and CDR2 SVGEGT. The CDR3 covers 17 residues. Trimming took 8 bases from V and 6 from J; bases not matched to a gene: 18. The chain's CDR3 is CASLSGTSGVHRFEQYF. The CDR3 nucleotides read TGTGCCAGCCTATCAGGGACTAGCGGTGTCCATCGGTTCGAGCAGTACTTC.

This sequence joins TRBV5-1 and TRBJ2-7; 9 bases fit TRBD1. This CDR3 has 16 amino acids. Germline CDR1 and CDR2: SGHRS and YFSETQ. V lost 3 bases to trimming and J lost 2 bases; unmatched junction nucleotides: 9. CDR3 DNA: TGCGCCAGCAGCTGGGCCGGGACAGGGACCCCCTACGAGCAGTACTTC. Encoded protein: CASSWAGTGTPYEQYF.

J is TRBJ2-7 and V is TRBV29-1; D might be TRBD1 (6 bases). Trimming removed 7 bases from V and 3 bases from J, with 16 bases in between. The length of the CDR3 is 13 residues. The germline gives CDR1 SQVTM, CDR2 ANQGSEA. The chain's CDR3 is CSASGHEYYEQYF. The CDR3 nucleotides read TGCAGCGCATCGGGACACGAGTACTACGAGCAGTACTTC.

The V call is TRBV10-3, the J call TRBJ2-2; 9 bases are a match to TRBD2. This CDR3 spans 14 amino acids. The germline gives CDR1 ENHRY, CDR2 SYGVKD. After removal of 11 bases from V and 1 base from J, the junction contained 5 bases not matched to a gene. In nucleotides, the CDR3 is TGTGCCGTTCTAGCGGGGCAGAACACCGGGGAGCTGTTTTTT. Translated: CAVLAGQNTGELFF.

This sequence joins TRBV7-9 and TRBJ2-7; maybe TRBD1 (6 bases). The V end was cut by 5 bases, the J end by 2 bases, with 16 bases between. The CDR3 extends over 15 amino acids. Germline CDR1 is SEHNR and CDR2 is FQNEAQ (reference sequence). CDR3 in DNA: TGTGCCAGCAGCACCCGGGACACCTTAACCTACGAGCAGTACTTC. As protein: CASSTRDTLTYEQYF. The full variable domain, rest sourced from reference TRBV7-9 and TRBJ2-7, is DTGVSQNPRHKITKRGQNVTFRCDPISEHNRLYWYRQTLGQGPEFLTYFQNEAQLEKSRLLSDRFSAERPKGSFSTLEIQRTEQGDSAMYLCASSTRDTLTYEQYFGPGTRLTVT.

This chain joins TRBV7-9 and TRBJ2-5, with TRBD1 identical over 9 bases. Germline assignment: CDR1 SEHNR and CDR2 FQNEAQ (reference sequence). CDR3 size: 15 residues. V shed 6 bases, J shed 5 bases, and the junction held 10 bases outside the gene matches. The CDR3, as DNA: TGTGCCAGCAGGGAAACCTGGGACAGGGTGGAGACCCAGTACTTC. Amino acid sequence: CASRETWDRVETQYF.

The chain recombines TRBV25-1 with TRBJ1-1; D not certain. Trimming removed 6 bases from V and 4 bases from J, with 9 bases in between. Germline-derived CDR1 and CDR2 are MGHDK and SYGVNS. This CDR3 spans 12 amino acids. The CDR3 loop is CASRDDGTEAFF. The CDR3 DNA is TGTGCCAGCAGAGATGACGGCACTGAAGCTTTCTTT.

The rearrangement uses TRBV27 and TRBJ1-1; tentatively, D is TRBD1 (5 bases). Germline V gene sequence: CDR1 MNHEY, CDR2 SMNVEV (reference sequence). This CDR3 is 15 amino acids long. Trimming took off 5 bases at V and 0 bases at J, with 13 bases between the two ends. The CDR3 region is CASSPPGRLNTEAFF. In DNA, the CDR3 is TGTGCCAGCAGTCCGCCGGGACGGCTGAACACTGAAGCTTTCTTT.

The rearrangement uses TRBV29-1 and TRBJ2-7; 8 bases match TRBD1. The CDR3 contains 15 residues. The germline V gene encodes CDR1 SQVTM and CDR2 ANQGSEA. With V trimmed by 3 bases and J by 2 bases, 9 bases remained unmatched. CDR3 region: CSVEETGQETYEQYF. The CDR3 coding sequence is TGCAGCGTTGAGGAGACGGGACAGGAGACCTACGAGCAGTACTTC.

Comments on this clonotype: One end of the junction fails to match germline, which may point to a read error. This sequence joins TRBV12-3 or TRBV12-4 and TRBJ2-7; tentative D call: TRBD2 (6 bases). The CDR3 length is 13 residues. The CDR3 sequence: CASSFGSSGGESF. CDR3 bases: TGTGCCAGCAGTTTTGGCTCGTCTGGAGGGGAGTCGTTC.

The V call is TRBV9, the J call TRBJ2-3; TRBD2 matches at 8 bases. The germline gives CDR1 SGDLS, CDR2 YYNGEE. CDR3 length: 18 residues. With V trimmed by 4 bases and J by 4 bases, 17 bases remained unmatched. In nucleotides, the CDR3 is TGTGCCAGCAGCCACCCAGCCCTTACGGGGGGGGCCCCAGATACGCAGTATTTT. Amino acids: CASSHPALTGGAPDTQYF.

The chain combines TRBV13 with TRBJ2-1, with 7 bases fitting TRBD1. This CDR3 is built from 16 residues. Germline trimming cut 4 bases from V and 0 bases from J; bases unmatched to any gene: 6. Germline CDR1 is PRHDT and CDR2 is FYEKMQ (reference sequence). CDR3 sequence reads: CASSSEGQSSYNEQFF. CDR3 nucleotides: TGTGCCAGCAGCTCCGAGGGACAGAGCTCCTACAATGAGCAGTTCTTC. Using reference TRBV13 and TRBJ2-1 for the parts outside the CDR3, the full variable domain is AAGVIQSPRHLIKEKRETATLKCYPIPRHDTVYWYQQGPGQDPQFLISFYEKMQSDKGSIPDRFSAQQFSDYHSELNMSSLELGDSALYFCASSSEGQSSYNEQFFGPGTRLTVL.

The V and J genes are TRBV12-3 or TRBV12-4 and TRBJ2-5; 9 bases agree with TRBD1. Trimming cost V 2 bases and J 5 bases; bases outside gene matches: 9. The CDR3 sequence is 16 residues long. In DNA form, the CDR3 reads TGTGCCAGCAGTTTATCGCTCGGGACAGGGTTGGAGACCCAGTACTTC. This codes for CASSLSLGTGLETQYF.

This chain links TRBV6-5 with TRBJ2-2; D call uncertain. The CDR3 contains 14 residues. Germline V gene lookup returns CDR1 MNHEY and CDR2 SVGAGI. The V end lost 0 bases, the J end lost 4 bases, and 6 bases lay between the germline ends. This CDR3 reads CASSYSTGTGELFF. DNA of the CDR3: TGTGCCAGCAGTTACTCGACTGGCACCGGGGAGCTGTTTTTT.

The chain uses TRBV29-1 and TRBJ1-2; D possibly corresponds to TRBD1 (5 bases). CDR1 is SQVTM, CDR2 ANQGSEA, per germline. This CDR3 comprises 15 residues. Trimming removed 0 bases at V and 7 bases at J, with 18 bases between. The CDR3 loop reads CSVEDRYRGRVGYTF. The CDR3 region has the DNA TGCAGCGTTGAAGATCGGTACCGGGGCAGGGTTGGCTACACCTTC. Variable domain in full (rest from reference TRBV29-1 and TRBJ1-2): SAVISQKPSRDICQRGTSLTIQCQVDSQVTMMFWYRQQPGQSLTLIATANQGSEATYESGFVIDKFPISRPNLTFSTLTVSNMSPEDSSIYLCSVEDRYRGRVGYTFGSGTRLTVV.

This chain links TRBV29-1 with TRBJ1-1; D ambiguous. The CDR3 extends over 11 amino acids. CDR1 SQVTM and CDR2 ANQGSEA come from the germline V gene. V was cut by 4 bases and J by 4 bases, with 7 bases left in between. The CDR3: CSVVLGTEAFF. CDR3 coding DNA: TGCAGCGTTGTACTGGGCACTGAAGCTTTCTTT.

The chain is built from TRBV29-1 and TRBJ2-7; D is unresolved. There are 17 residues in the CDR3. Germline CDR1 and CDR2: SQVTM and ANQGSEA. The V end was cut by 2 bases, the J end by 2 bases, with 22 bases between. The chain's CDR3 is CSVEYLLPDSSTYEQYF. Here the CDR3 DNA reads TGCAGCGTTGAATACCTCCTGCCCGACTCCTCCACCTACGAGCAGTACTTC.

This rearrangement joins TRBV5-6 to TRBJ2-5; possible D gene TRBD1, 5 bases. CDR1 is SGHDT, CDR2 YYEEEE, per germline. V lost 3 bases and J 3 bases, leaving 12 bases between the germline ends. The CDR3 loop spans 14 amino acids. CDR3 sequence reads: CASSSGRDEETQYF. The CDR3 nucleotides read TGTGCCAGCAGCTCCGGCAGGGATGAAGAGACCCAGTACTTC. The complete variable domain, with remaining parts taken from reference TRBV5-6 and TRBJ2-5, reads DAGVTQSPTHLIKTRGQQVTLRCSPKSGHDTVSWYQQALGQGPQFIFQYYEEEERQRGNFPDRFSGHQFPNYSSELNVNALLLGDSALYLCASSSGRDEETQYFGPGTRLLVL.

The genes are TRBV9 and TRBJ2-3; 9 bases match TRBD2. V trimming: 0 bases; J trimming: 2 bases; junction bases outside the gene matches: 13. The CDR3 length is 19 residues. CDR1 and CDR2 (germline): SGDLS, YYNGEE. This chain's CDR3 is CASSVVGGAGGPLTDTQYF. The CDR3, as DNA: TGTGCCAGCAGCGTAGTAGGGGGAGCGGGGGGACCCCTCACAGATACGCAGTATTTT.